This T cell receptor beta chain was captured by sequencing in a study of blood T cell repertoires in COVID-19. The wider study: Whether acute or convalescent, the COVID-19 samples came from the United States, Italy and Spain. Sample material is recorded as cDNA or gDNA derived from T cells, B-cell-depleted T cells, or PBMCs.

Original analysis: Quantification of nucleated cells was approximated via reference gene primer amplification. TCRdb's copy holds only in-frame clones and misses some; the assay was immunoSEQ multiplex PCR. Clone size and the V and J calls come from that table; the DNA yielded D and trimming. The sample yields 350,000 to 450,000 clones, around 85% seen once. The V end lost 8 bases, the J end lost 1 base, and 13 bases lay between the germline ends. From germline, CDR1 is MNHNS and CDR2 SASEGT. CDR3 length equals 14 residues. Sequenced input: peripheral blood. This chain links TRBV6-1 with TRBJ2-3; D may be TRBD2 (6 bases). The sequence derives from a woman aged 18-30 years with acute or convalescent COVID-19. The CDR3 reads CASAEEGRTDTQYF. CDR3 nucleotides: TGTGCCAGCGCAGAGGAGGGCCGCACAGATACGCAGTATTTT.